This is a list of T cell receptor beta chains from one sample in a study of blood T cell repertoires in COVID-19. Generated by immunoSEQ multiplex PCR, the TCRdb table keeps only in-frame clones and is missing some. The table lists about 300,000 clones, 85% to 90% of them singletons. The sequencing sample was made of PBMCs or T cells enriched from blood (not recorded which). All receptors come from a woman in her late teens or twenties who had recovered from COVID-19. The CDR3 runs from the conserved cysteine through the conserved F or W. The D gene is left open where the match is weak. Rows may omit the clone size; those that give it use once, few, many or a size class.

D gene: -
J gene: TRBJ2-7
clone size: -
V gene: TRBV7-9
CDR3 protein: CASSLASNSIHEQYF
CDR3 DNA: TGTGCCAGCAGCTTAGCGAGCAATAGTATACACGAGCAGTACTTC

D gene: -
J gene: TRBJ1-1
clone size: once
V gene: TRBV2
CDR3 protein: CASSDRGEGLGAFF
CDR3 DNA: TGTGCCAGCAGTGATAGGGGGGAGGGCCTAGGAGCTTTCTTT

D gene: -
J gene: TRBJ2-5
clone size: -
V gene: TRBV30
CDR3 protein: CAWSAGGTQYF
CDR3 DNA: TGTGCCTGGAGTGCCGGGGGGACCCAGTACTTC

D gene: -
J gene: TRBJ1-2
clone size: -
V gene: TRBV18
CDR3 protein: CASSPSSGSDGYTF
CDR3 DNA: TGTGCCAGCTCACCTTCATCGGGGTCCGATGGCTACACCTTC

D gene: -
J gene: TRBJ2-7
clone size: -
V gene: TRBV9
CDR3 protein: CASSTLGGQYF
CDR3 DNA: TGTGCCAGCAGCACCCTCGGTGGGCAGTACTTC

D gene: TRBD1
J gene: TRBJ1-2
clone size: -
V gene: TRBV27
CDR3 protein: CASSLIWGAGGAGYTF
CDR3 DNA: TGTGCCAGCAGCCTTATATGGGGGGCAGGGGGCGCCGGCTACACCTTC

D gene: TRBD1
J gene: TRBJ1-3
clone size: once
V gene: TRBV7-9
CDR3 protein: CASSPGTGVGNTIYF
CDR3 DNA: TGTGCCAGCAGCCCCGGGACAGGGGTTGGAAACACCATATATTTT

D gene: -
J gene: TRBJ1-5
clone size: -
V gene: TRBV9
CDR3 protein: CASSVGDGGSGFHQPQHF
CDR3 DNA: TGTGCCAGCAGCGTAGGGGACGGGGGTTCGGGGTTTCATCAGCCCCAGCATTTT

D gene: -
J gene: TRBJ2-1
clone size: -
V gene: TRBV20-1
CDR3 protein: CSASAPGRENEQFF
CDR3 DNA: TGCAGTGCTAGTGCCCCGGGTAGGGAGAATGAGCAGTTCTTC

D gene: -
J gene: TRBJ2-2
clone size: few
V gene: TRBV10-3
CDR3 protein: CAIMEAGPGELFF
CDR3 DNA: TGTGCCATCATGGAAGCGGGCCCCGGGGAGCTGTTTTTT

D gene: TRBD1
J gene: TRBJ1-4
clone size: -
V gene: TRBV28
CDR3 protein: CASSRPGQDLRVFF
CDR3 DNA: TGTGCCAGCAGCCGCCCGGGACAGGACCTTCGAGTGTTTTTT

D gene: -
J gene: TRBJ1-2
clone size: -
V gene: TRBV12-3/TRBV12-4
CDR3 protein: CASSLTGTYGYTF
CDR3 DNA: TGTGCCAGCAGTTTAACAGGGACCTATGGCTACACCTTC

D gene: -
J gene: TRBJ1-5
clone size: -
V gene: TRBV7-9
CDR3 protein: CASSDSQGHQPQHF
CDR3 DNA: TGTGCCAGCAGCGATTCACAGGGACATCAGCCCCAGCATTTT

D gene: -
J gene: TRBJ2-1
clone size: -
V gene: TRBV11-2
CDR3 protein: CASSLDLARNTAGEQFF
CDR3 DNA: TGTGCCAGCAGCTTAGATCTAGCGAGGAACACCGCGGGTGAGCAGTTCTTC

D gene: -
J gene: TRBJ1-1
clone size: -
V gene: TRBV27
CDR3 protein: CASSFLGQLNTEAFF
CDR3 DNA: TGTGCCAGCAGTTTCTTAGGACAGTTGAACACTGAAGCTTTCTTT

D gene: TRBD1
J gene: TRBJ2-2
clone size: -
V gene: TRBV9
CDR3 protein: CASSVTGQGYAGELFF
CDR3 DNA: TGTGCCAGCAGCGTGACAGGACAGGGGTATGCCGGGGAGCTGTTTTTT

D gene: TRBD2
J gene: TRBJ2-7
clone size: -
V gene: TRBV19
CDR3 protein: CASSTNPLAVPYEQYF
CDR3 DNA: TGTGCCAGTAGCACCAACCCGCTAGCGGTCCCTTACGAGCAGTACTTC

D gene: -
J gene: TRBJ2-7
clone size: -
V gene: TRBV15
CDR3 protein: CATSPGTSYEQYF
CDR3 DNA: TGTGCCACCAGCCCGGGGACATCCTACGAGCAGTACTTC

D gene: -
J gene: TRBJ2-7
clone size: -
V gene: TRBV2
CDR3 protein: CASNALGGYEQYF
CDR3 DNA: TGTGCCAGCAACGCCCTAGGGGGATATGAGCAGTACTTC

D gene: TRBD1
J gene: TRBJ1-3
clone size: -
V gene: TRBV4-1
CDR3 protein: CASSPTGGTGNTIYF
CDR3 DNA: TGCGCCAGCAGCCCGACAGGGGGCACTGGAAACACCATATATTTT

D gene: TRBD1
J gene: TRBJ1-2
clone size: -
V gene: TRBV28
CDR3 protein: CASHVGTGHYGYTF
CDR3 DNA: TGTGCCAGTCATGTAGGGACAGGGCACTATGGCTACACCTTC

D gene: -
J gene: TRBJ2-5
clone size: -
V gene: TRBV7-9
CDR3 protein: CASSLQGNQETQYF
CDR3 DNA: TGTGCCAGCAGCTTACAGGGAAACCAAGAGACCCAGTACTTC

D gene: -
J gene: TRBJ1-1
clone size: -
V gene: TRBV12-3/TRBV12-4
CDR3 protein: CASSWGGAAAFF
CDR3 DNA: TGTGCCAGCAGTTGGGGCGGGGCGGCGGCTTTCTTT

D gene: TRBD1
J gene: TRBJ1-3
clone size: -
V gene: TRBV4-1
CDR3 protein: CASSQLGQGTGNTIYF
CDR3 DNA: TGCGCCAGCAGCCAGCTGGGACAGGGAACTGGAAACACCATATATTTT

D gene: TRBD1
J gene: TRBJ1-3
clone size: few
V gene: TRBV9
CDR3 protein: CASSSGQGAAGNTIYF
CDR3 DNA: TGTGCCAGCAGCTCGGGACAGGGGGCCGCTGGAAACACCATATATTTT

D gene: -
J gene: TRBJ1-1
clone size: -
V gene: TRBV2
CDR3 protein: CASMGDENTEAFF
CDR3 DNA: TGTGCCAGCATGGGAGACGAGAACACTGAAGCTTTCTTT

D gene: -
J gene: TRBJ1-1
clone size: -
V gene: TRBV30
CDR3 protein: CAWSENLNTEAFF
CDR3 DNA: TGTGCCTGGAGCGAGAACCTGAACACTGAAGCTTTCTTT

D gene: TRBD1
J gene: TRBJ2-1
clone size: few
V gene: TRBV24-1
CDR3 protein: CATSDSGTGGNEQFF
CDR3 DNA: TGTGCCACCAGTGATTCCGGGACAGGGGGGAATGAGCAGTTCTTC

D gene: -
J gene: TRBJ1-1
clone size: few
V gene: TRBV7-2
CDR3 protein: CASSLRTGGDTEAFF
CDR3 DNA: TGTGCCAGCAGCTTAAGGACTGGGGGGGATACTGAAGCTTTCTTT

D gene: -
J gene: TRBJ1-2
clone size: -
V gene: TRBV7-2
CDR3 protein: CASSSGGWDYGYTF
CDR3 DNA: TGTGCCAGCAGCTCTGGGGGGTGGGACTATGGCTACACCTTC

D gene: TRBD1
J gene: TRBJ1-1
clone size: -
V gene: TRBV9
CDR3 protein: CASSSPSTGGDEGAFF
CDR3 DNA: TGTGCCAGCAGCTCCCCATCGACAGGGGGCGACGAGGGAGCTTTCTTT

D gene: -
J gene: TRBJ2-5
clone size: once
V gene: TRBV5-1
CDR3 protein: CASSPHSRGQETQYF
CDR3 DNA: TGCGCCAGCAGCCCCCATTCGCGCGGACAAGAGACCCAGTACTTC

D gene: TRBD1
J gene: TRBJ2-7
clone size: -
V gene: TRBV6-1
CDR3 protein: CASSETVTGGRDYEQYF
CDR3 DNA: TGTGCCAGCAGTGAAACCGTAACAGGGGGACGAGACTACGAGCAGTACTTC

D gene: -
J gene: TRBJ1-5
clone size: -
V gene: TRBV24-1
CDR3 protein: CATSDTKRGSNQPQHF
CDR3 DNA: TGTGCCACCAGTGATACCAAAAGGGGTAGCAATCAGCCCCAGCATTTT

D gene: -
J gene: TRBJ1-5
clone size: -
V gene: TRBV5-1
CDR3 protein: CASSLSGREDQPQHF
CDR3 DNA: TGCGCCAGCAGCTTGTCGGGCAGGGAGGATCAGCCCCAGCATTTT

D gene: -
J gene: TRBJ2-3
clone size: -
V gene: TRBV7-9
CDR3 protein: CASSLISTDTQYF
CDR3 DNA: TGTGCCAGCAGCTTAATCTCCACAGATACGCAGTATTTT

D gene: TRBD1
J gene: TRBJ2-4
clone size: -
V gene: TRBV2
CDR3 protein: CASSVDRVSAKNIQYF
CDR3 DNA: TGTGCCAGCAGTGTTGACAGGGTGTCAGCCAAAAACATTCAGTACTTC

D gene: -
J gene: TRBJ1-6
clone size: -
V gene: TRBV14
CDR3 protein: CASSQVAGGVLNSPLHF
CDR3 DNA: TGTGCCAGCAGCCAAGTCGCCGGAGGGGTCCTTAATTCACCCCTCCACTTT

D gene: TRBD2
J gene: TRBJ2-5
clone size: few
V gene: TRBV5-1
CDR3 protein: CASSLIGGGLQETQYF
CDR3 DNA: TGCGCCAGCAGCTTGATTGGCGGGGGGCTACAAGAGACCCAGTACTTC

D gene: TRBD1
J gene: TRBJ1-1
clone size: few
V gene: TRBV28
CDR3 protein: CASSIDRGLESLGAFF
CDR3 DNA: TGTGCCAGCAGTATTGACAGGGGGCTCGAAAGTCTCGGAGCTTTCTTT

D gene: TRBD1
J gene: TRBJ2-1
clone size: -
V gene: TRBV24-1
CDR3 protein: CATSDLGTGEQFF
CDR3 DNA: TGTGCCACCAGTGATCTTGGGACAGGGGAACAGTTCTTC

D gene: -
J gene: TRBJ1-1
clone size: -
V gene: TRBV7-9
CDR3 protein: CASSSGHLYTEAFF
CDR3 DNA: TGTGCCAGCAGCTCCGGACACCTATACACTGAAGCTTTCTTT

D gene: -
J gene: TRBJ2-2
clone size: -
V gene: TRBV27
CDR3 protein: CASSPIIHGTGELFF
CDR3 DNA: TGTGCCAGCAGTCCGATCATCCACGGGACCGGGGAGCTGTTTTTT

D gene: TRBD1
J gene: TRBJ1-2
clone size: -
V gene: TRBV5-1
CDR3 protein: CASTYSTGTNDGYTF
CDR3 DNA: TGCGCCAGCACCTATTCGACAGGGACAAACGATGGCTACACCTTC

D gene: -
J gene: TRBJ2-4
clone size: -
V gene: TRBV24-1
CDR3 protein: CATSAFRDLKGKNIQYF
CDR3 DNA: TGTGCCACCAGCGCATTCCGGGATCTCAAAGGCAAAAACATTCAGTACTTC

D gene: TRBD1
J gene: TRBJ2-3
clone size: -
V gene: TRBV2
CDR3 protein: CASSWTGRTDTQYF
CDR3 DNA: TGTGCCAGCAGCTGGACAGGGAGGACAGATACGCAGTATTTT

D gene: -
J gene: TRBJ1-1
clone size: few
V gene: TRBV5-1
CDR3 protein: CASSASIQGHREAFF
CDR3 DNA: TGCGCCAGCAGCGCCTCTATCCAGGGGCACCGTGAAGCTTTCTTT

D gene: -
J gene: TRBJ1-1
clone size: few
V gene: TRBV7-3
CDR3 protein: CASSLTGSLTGSGTEAFF
CDR3 DNA: TGTGCCAGCAGCTTAACGGGTTCGCTGACAGGCTCGGGCACTGAAGCTTTCTTT

D gene: TRBD1
J gene: TRBJ1-1
clone size: -
V gene: TRBV28
CDR3 protein: CASSLPGGPNTEAFF
CDR3 DNA: TGTGCCAGCAGTTTACCAGGGGGCCCGAACACTGAAGCTTTCTTT

D gene: TRBD1
J gene: TRBJ1-1
clone size: once
V gene: TRBV6-5
CDR3 protein: CASSRQGDTEAFF
CDR3 DNA: TGTGCCAGCAGTAGACAGGGGGACACTGAAGCTTTCTTT

D gene: -
J gene: TRBJ1-1
clone size: -
V gene: TRBV6-5
CDR3 protein: CASSLEETNTEAFF
CDR3 DNA: TGTGCCAGCAGTCTGGAGGAAACGAACACTGAAGCTTTCTTT

D gene: TRBD1
J gene: TRBJ1-6
clone size: once
V gene: TRBV27
CDR3 protein: CASSLSNFGTGNSPLHF
CDR3 DNA: TGTGCCAGCAGTTTATCGAATTTTGGGACAGGGAATTCACCCCTCCACTTT

D gene: TRBD1
J gene: TRBJ2-1
clone size: -
V gene: TRBV9
CDR3 protein: CASSGTGGRGEQFF
CDR3 DNA: TGTGCCAGCAGCGGGACAGGGGGCCGGGGTGAGCAGTTCTTC

D gene: TRBD1
J gene: TRBJ1-5
clone size: -
V gene: TRBV19
CDR3 protein: CASSETGGNQPQHF
CDR3 DNA: TGTGCCAGTAGTGAAACAGGGGGCAATCAGCCCCAGCATTTT

D gene: -
J gene: TRBJ2-7
clone size: once
V gene: TRBV14
CDR3 protein: CASSQGRDMSSYEQYF
CDR3 DNA: TGTGCCAGCAGCCAAGGACGGGACATGAGCTCCTACGAGCAGTACTTC

D gene: -
J gene: TRBJ1-2
clone size: -
V gene: TRBV19
CDR3 protein: CASRTGLGANYGYTF
CDR3 DNA: TGTGCCAGCAGAACAGGGTTGGGCGCTAACTATGGCTACACCTTC

D gene: -
J gene: TRBJ1-2
clone size: -
V gene: TRBV5-4
CDR3 protein: CASSQDSYGYTF
CDR3 DNA: TGTGCCAGCAGCCAGGACAGCTATGGCTACACCTTC

D gene: TRBD1
J gene: TRBJ1-2
clone size: -
V gene: TRBV12-5
CDR3 protein: CASGLVTRGTGVFYGYTF
CDR3 DNA: TGTGCTAGTGGTTTGGTAACCCGCGGGACAGGGGTCTTCTATGGCTACACCTTC